This T cell receptor beta chain was recovered during a study of radiotherapy plus CTLA-4 blockade in lung cancer. The germline gives CDR1 MNHEY, CDR2 SVGAGI. The junction had 9 bases not matched to a gene; V was cut back by 2 bases and J by 8 bases. This CDR3 contains 15 residues. TCRdb's copy holds only in-frame clones and misses some; the assay was immunoSEQ multiplex PCR. The sample consists of about 90,000 clones, around 81% of them appearing once. The source is a human donor with non-small cell lung cancer that progressed on radiotherapy plus ipilimumab. The source material was peripheral blood, sampled from a patient treated with radiotherapy plus ipilimumab. The V and J genes are TRBV6-5 and TRBJ2-3; 8 bases are shared with TRBD1. The CDR3 bases are TGTGCCAGCAGTTACGGGGACAGGTCATTTGGTACGCAGTATTTT. Translated: CASSYGDRSFGTQYF.